This TCR beta chain was captured in a study of blood T cell repertoires in COVID-19. Per germline, CDR1 SGHTA and CDR2 FQGNSA. The CDR3 extends over 16 amino acids. Trimming took off 4 bases at V and 2 bases at J, with 17 bases between the two ends. Authors' analysis steps: The authors estimated nucleated cell counts from reference gene primer amplification. TCRdb's copy holds only in-frame clones and misses some; the assay was immunoSEQ multiplex PCR. From that table come the V and J calls and clone size; the DNA was used to work out D and trimming. Of 150,000 or so clones in the sample, over 75% were seen once.

Sequencing was performed on PBMCs or T cells enriched from blood (not recorded which). The chain uses TRBV7-2 and TRBJ1-1, with D maybe TRBD1 (6 bases). The sequence came from a human donor with acute COVID-19. The donor label of this sample is uncertain. The CDR3 bases are TGTGCCAGCAGCTCGGGCGGGGGCAGGTCTAACACTGAAGCTTTCTTT. Protein: CASSSGGGRSNTEAFF.